This T cell receptor (beta chain) emerged from a study of cytomegalovirus exposure and HLA in healthy donors. Study results and caveats: Reports showed the classifier diagnosing cytomegalovirus status with high specificity and sensitivity. The dataset shows that most TCR sequences were rare, while some public TCRs occurred in many donors. Researchers counted around 180 TCR beta chains as cytomegalovirus-associated.

Produced via immunoSEQ multiplex PCR; TCRdb's table is partial and in-frame only. The sample holds a few hundred thousand clones, over 80% seen once. J lost 1 base, V lost 4 bases, and 4 bases had no gene match. This CDR3 contains 16 residues. Germline-derived CDR1 and CDR2 are MNHNS and SASEGT. Of note for this clone: The antigen remains undetermined.

A roughly 120-subject validation cohort, separate from the roughly 670-subject first cohort, supplied the donors. V and J are TRBV6-1 and TRBJ2-3, with 11 bases identical to TRBD2. This receptor was taken from a woman in her twenties or thirties in good health and CMV-seropositive. Sequencing used PBMCs. The CDR3 DNA is TGTGCCAGCAGTGTGGGACTAGCGGAGGGCACAGATACGCAGTATTTT. Translation: CASSVGLAEGTDTQYF.